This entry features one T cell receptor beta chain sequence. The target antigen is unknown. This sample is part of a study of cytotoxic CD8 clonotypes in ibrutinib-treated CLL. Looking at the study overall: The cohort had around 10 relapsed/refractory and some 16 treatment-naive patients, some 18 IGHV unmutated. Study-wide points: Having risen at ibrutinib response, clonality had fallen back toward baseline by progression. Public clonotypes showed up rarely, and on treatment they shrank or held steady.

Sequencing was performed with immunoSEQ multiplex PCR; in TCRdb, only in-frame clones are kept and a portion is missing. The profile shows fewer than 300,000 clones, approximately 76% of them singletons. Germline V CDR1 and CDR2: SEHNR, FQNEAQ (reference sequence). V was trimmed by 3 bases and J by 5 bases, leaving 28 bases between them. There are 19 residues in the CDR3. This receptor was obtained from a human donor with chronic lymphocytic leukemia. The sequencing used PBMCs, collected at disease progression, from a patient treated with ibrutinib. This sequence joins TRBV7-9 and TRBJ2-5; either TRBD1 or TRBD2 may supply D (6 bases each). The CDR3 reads CASSFSRRDIWGTLETQYF. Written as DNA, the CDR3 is TGTGCCAGCAGCTTCTCGCGGCGGGACATCTGGGGTACGTTGGAGACCCAGTACTTC.